A selection of T cell receptor beta chains follows, all from one sample in a study of early T cells in non-severe SARS-CoV-2 infection. TCRdb processed the 5' RACE reads anew with MiXCR; each CDR3 protein has one entry. The sample includes over 35,000 distinct CDR3 sequences, 5.5% to 7.5% of them seen just once. The material was whole blood, obtained at baseline. These receptors were collected from an adult who was a healthcare worker with PCR-confirmed SARS-CoV-2 infection or an uninfected control (not recorded which). CDR3s include the opening cysteine and the closing phenylalanine or tryptophan. D genes are given only for firm matches. Expanded clones get a size class; other rows say once, few or many, or leave the size out.

>TRBD1|TRBJ1-5|medium-sized|TRBV20-1
TGCAGTGCTCCTAGACAGGGGGGTCAGCCCCAGCATTTT
CSAPRQGGQPQHF
>TRBD1|TRBJ1-5|many|TRBV4-2
TGTGCCAGCAGCCAAGATGAGGGGACAGGGTCTCAGCCCCAGCATTTT
CASSQDEGTGSQPQHF
>NA|TRBJ2-2|many|TRBV7-3
TGTGCCAGCAGGGAGGGAACCGGGGAGCTGTTTTTT
CASREGTGELFF
>TRBD1|TRBJ1-6|NA|TRBV18
TGTGCCAGCTCACCGACAGGGGGGGTTAATTCACCCCTCCACTTT
CASSPTGGVNSPLHF
>NA|TRBJ2-1|few|TRBV18
TGTGCCAGCTCACCGATAAGAAACAATGAGCAGTTCTTC
CASSPIRNNEQFF
>NA|TRBJ2-1|few|TRBV11-3
TGTGCCAGCAGCCCACCACCCGACTACAATGAGCAGTTCTTC
CASSPPPDYNEQFF
>NA|TRBJ2-7|many|TRBV7-9
TGTGCCAGCAGCTCTCCACGCCCCGGCGGCTACGAGCAGTACTTC
CASSSPRPGGYEQYF
>NA|TRBJ2-1|NA|TRBV24-1
TGTGCCACCAGTGATTACGGGACGCAGGAGTTCTTC
CATSDYGTQEFF
>NA|TRBJ2-7|many|TRBV30
TGTGCCTTTAGAGGGGAATTAAGCGAGCAGTACTTC
CAFRGELSEQYF
>TRBD1|TRBJ1-2|many|TRBV20-1
TGCAGTGCTAGAATTACAGGGGGGGACTATGGCTACACCTTC
CSARITGGDYGYTF
>TRBD2|TRBJ2-1|NA|TRBV12-3/TRBV12-4
TGTGCCAGCAGTATAAGCGGGACTAGCGAAACAGAGTTCTTC
CASSISGTSETEFF
>NA|TRBJ1-1|once|TRBV7-9
TGTGCCAGCAGCTTAACAGGGAGTGAAGCTTTCTTT
CASSLTGSEAFF
>NA|TRBJ2-1|NA|TRBV29-1
TGCAGCGTGGGTAGGGGCTACAATGAGCAGTTCTTC
CSVGRGYNEQFF
>NA|TRBJ2-6|many|TRBV7-9
TGTGCCAGCACGGATGCTGGGGCCAACGTCCTGACTTTC
CASTDAGANVLTF
>TRBD2|TRBJ2-1|few|TRBV14
TGTGCCAGCAGCCAAGCAGATCTAGCGGGAGTTGCCGATGAGCAGTTCTTC
CASSQADLAGVADEQFF
>NA|TRBJ2-7|few|TRBV7-8
TGTGCCAGCAGCTTAGCGGACAGCTACGAGCAGTACTTC
CASSLADSYEQYF
>NA|TRBJ1-1|NA|TRBV6-5
TGTGCCAGCAGTACAGACTGGGAATGGAACACTGAAGCTTTCTTT
CASSTDWEWNTEAFF